These 18 T cell receptor beta chains originate from one sample sequenced in a study of shared clonotypes between healthy human individuals. Only in-frame clones appear in the TCRdb table, and some are missing; sequencing was by immunoSEQ multiplex PCR. This sample yields just over 2,000,000 clones, of which around 95% are seen a single time; approximately 0.13% belongs to the top ten. Sequenced: naive CD4+ T cells sorted from blood. The subset denotes: CD45RA+ positively selected. Receptor source: a man between 18 and 35 years old in good health.

This sequence joins TRBV5-1 and TRBJ2-5; possibly TRBD2 for D (5 bases). The DNA end lines up better with TRBJ2-7; the J call may be wrong. CDR1 is SGHRS, CDR2 YFSETQ, per germline. This CDR3 has 14 amino acids. CDR3 coding DNA: TGCGCCAGCAGCTTGGGATCGGGGAACTACGAGCAGTACTTC. Amino acids: CASSLGSGNYEQYF.

This chain links TRBV4-3 with TRBJ2-3; 8 bases align to TRBD2. J was trimmed by 1 base and V by 1 base; bases with no gene match: 4. Germline V CDR1 and CDR2: LGHNA, YSLEER. The CDR3 runs to 16 residues. In nucleotides, the CDR3 is TGCGCCAGCAGCCAAGGTCTACTAGCGGGCACAGATACGCAGTATTTT. This gives the protein CASSQGLLAGTDTQYF.

This sequence joins TRBV10-2 and TRBJ1-3; 7 nucleotides line up with TRBD1. Germline CDR1 and CDR2: WSHSY and SAAADI. The CDR3 runs to 15 residues. J was trimmed by 2 bases and V by 6 bases; bases with no gene match: 7. CDR3: CASRRQGSAGNTIYF. As DNA, the CDR3 is TGCGCCAGCAGAAGACAGGGAAGTGCTGGAAACACCATATATTTT.

This rearrangement joins TRBV7-2 to TRBJ2-7; D not certain. The CDR3 length is 13 residues. CDR1 is SGHTA, CDR2 FQGNSA, per germline. V was shortened by 10 bases and J by 3 bases, with 16 bases between the two germline ends. CDR3 sequence: CATRSSGVYEQYF. The DNA for the CDR3 is TGTGCCACCCGGTCTAGTGGTGTCTACGAGCAGTACTTC.

V is TRBV5-1 and J is TRBJ2-7, with 8 nucleotides matching TRBD2. Germline trimming cut 2 bases from V and 2 bases from J; bases unmatched to any gene: 6. This CDR3 spans 15 amino acids. The germline CDR1 and CDR2 sequences are SGHRS and YFSETQ. This CDR3 is CASSFGPGGAYEQYF. CDR3 nucleotides: TGCGCCAGCAGCTTCGGACCGGGAGGGGCCTACGAGCAGTACTTC.

As for this clone: Other DNA sequences from this sample encode an identical CDR3 as well. The J gene is TRBJ2-7, the V gene TRBV5-1, with 7 bases matching TRBD1. This CDR3 contains 14 residues. Trimming cost V 0 bases and J 4 bases; bases outside gene matches: 4. CDR1 is SGHRS and CDR2 is YFSETQ in the germline V gene. Here the CDR3 DNA reads TGCGCCAGCAGCTTGGGACAGGGTGGTTACGAGCAGTACTTC. It specifies CASSLGQGGYEQYF.

For this clone: This same CDR3 is encoded by further DNA sequences in the sample. The chain has TRBV6-5 and TRBJ1-4, with TRBD1 as a possible D gene (5 bases). The CDR3 runs to 15 residues. The germline V gene encodes CDR1 MNHEY and CDR2 SVGAGI. The V end lost 0 bases, the J end lost 1 base, and 6 bases lay between the germline ends. The CDR3 loop is CASSYSGGTNEKLFF. The CDR3 nucleotides are TGTGCCAGCAGTTACTCGGGGGGAACTAATGAAAAACTGTTTTTT.

V and J are TRBV5-1 and TRBJ2-7; D remains unclear. The V end lost 7 bases, the J end lost 0 bases, and 17 bases lay between the germline ends. CDR3 length: 15 residues. Germline V gives CDR1 SGHRS, CDR2 YFSETQ. The CDR3 loop reads CASQKSPNLSYEQYF. The CDR3 DNA reads as TGCGCCAGCCAAAAAAGTCCTAATCTCTCCTACGAGCAGTACTTC.

The rearrangement joins TRBV6-5 to TRBJ1-2; D is uncertain. The CDR3 loop spans 12 amino acids. Germline-derived CDR1 and CDR2 are MNHEY and SVGAGI. V lost 5 bases, J lost 8 bases, and 12 bases lay in between. The CDR3 DNA reads as TGTGCCAGCAGTCAAAGAACCGGAGGCTACACCTTC. Protein sequence: CASSQRTGGYTF.

The sample holds one count of this clone. J is TRBJ2-1 and V is TRBV29-1; D perhaps matches TRBD2 (6 bases). The CDR3 has 13 amino acids. The germline V gene encodes CDR1 SQVTM and CDR2 ANQGSEA. Trimming took 6 bases from V and 0 from J, leaving 9 bases between them. CDR3 sequence: CSVRGNSYNEQFF. The CDR3 region has the DNA TGCAGCGTCCGGGGGAACTCCTACAATGAGCAGTTCTTC.

The chain has TRBV9 and TRBJ1-1, with D unresolved. Deletions cut 4 bases from V and 8 bases from J, with 15 bases between. CDR3 length equals 13 residues. Germline CDR1 and CDR2: SGDLS and YYNGEE. For the CDR3, the DNA is TGTGCCAGCAGCCCTCTCTTGTCCGGGGAAGCTTTCTTT. It yields the protein CASSPLLSGEAFF.

J is TRBJ2-2 and V is TRBV6-5; D assignment may be TRBD1 or TRBD2 (5 bases each). This CDR3 spans 14 amino acids. Trimming removed 6 bases from V and 3 bases from J, with 11 bases in between. CDR1 and CDR2 (germline): MNHEY, SVGAGI. The CDR3 DNA sequence: TGTGCCAGCAGCCGGGACGGATACACCGGGGAGCTGTTTTTT. Encoded protein: CASSRDGYTGELFF.

V usage is TRBV27 and J usage is TRBJ2-7; a weak D match, TRBD2 (6 bases). Germline V lookup: CDR1 MNHEY, CDR2 SMNVEV (reference sequence). V dropped 7 bases and J dropped 0 bases, with 16 bases sitting between them. The CDR3 has 15 residues. In DNA form, the CDR3 reads TGTGCCAGCATGCCCCGGACTACCAGCTCCTACGAGCAGTACTTC. This gives the protein CASMPRTTSSYEQYF.

This clone was found once. The J gene is TRBJ1-5, the V gene TRBV19, with no clear D. Germline CDR1 is LNHDA and CDR2 is SQIVND (reference sequence). The CDR3 is 13 residues long. Trimming stripped 3 bases from V and 5 bases from J, with 8 bases between. For the CDR3, the DNA is TGTGCCAGTAGTATGAACATATATCAGCCCCAGCATTTT. As protein: CASSMNIYQPQHF.

The chain employs TRBV5-6 and TRBJ1-5; maybe TRBD1 (5 bases). V was clipped by 3 bases and J by 6 bases, with 13 bases between them. The V gene's germline CDR1 is SGHDT and CDR2 YYEEEE. CDR3 size: 14 residues. CDR3 nucleotides: TGTGCCAGCAGCTACAGACAGAAGGGTCAGCCCCAGCATTTT. Its protein product is CASSYRQKGQPQHF. Filled out from reference TRBV5-6 and TRBJ1-5, the complete variable domain reads DAGVTQSPTHLIKTRGQQVTLRCSPKSGHDTVSWYQQALGQGPQFIFQYYEEEERQRGNFPDRFSGHQFPNYSSELNVNALLLGDSALYLCASSYRQKGQPQHFGDGTRLSIL.

A single count supports this clone. The J gene is TRBJ1-5, the V gene TRBV4-1, with a tentative D call TRBD1 (5 bases). The V end lost 0 bases, the J end lost 6 bases, and 12 bases lay between the germline ends. CDR1 and CDR2 (germline): MGHRA, YSYEKL. The CDR3 consists of 15 residues. The CDR3 sequence: CASSQERGSVQPQHF. The CDR3 bases are TGCGCCAGCAGCCAAGAGAGGGGTTCGGTTCAGCCCCAGCATTTT.

CDR3 nucleotides: TGTGCCAGCAGCTTGGGGACCGAGACAGGGGTCTCTGGGGCCAACGTCCTGACTTTC. This translates into CASSLGTETGVSGANVLTF. This chain joins TRBV7-9 and TRBJ2-6, with TRBD1 matching over 8 bases. V lost 3 bases, J lost 0 bases, and 10 bases stayed unmatched. This CDR3 contains 19 residues. From germline, CDR1 is SEHNR and CDR2 FQNEAQ (reference sequence).

The chain is built from TRBV4-3 and TRBJ1-2; 8 nucleotides agree with TRBD1. In germline, CDR1 is LGHNA, CDR2 YSLEER. This CDR3 has 13 residues. After removal of 5 bases from V and 10 bases from J, the junction contained 9 bases not matched to a gene. The CDR3 DNA reads as TGCGCCAGCAGCTACAACACAGGGGGGTACTACACCTTC. This gives the protein CASSYNTGGYYTF.